Reported below is one TCR beta chain. The authors' processing: Estimation of nucleated cell counts was performed using reference gene primer amplification. The table came from immunoSEQ multiplex PCR; TCRdb's copy has only in-frame clones and leaves some out. V, J and clone size are those of that table, while D and trimming were read from the DNA. Among under 200,000 clones, 85% to 90% were seen once, and the ten largest hold approximately 5.6%. The data were taken from a study of blood T cell repertoires in COVID-19. Looking at the study overall: Acute and convalescent COVID-19 specimens originated in the United States, Italy and Spain. The cDNA or gDNA used as material had been derived from T cells, B-cell-depleted T cells, or PBMCs.

The sequence came from a man between 40 and 49 years old with active or convalescent COVID-19. Source material: peripheral blood.

The CDR3 coding sequence is TGTGCCAGCAGTGAAGCGTCAGGGACTTACGAGCAGTACTTC. This sequence encodes CASSEASGTYEQYF. This chain connects TRBV6-1 to TRBJ2-7; maybe TRBD2 (6 bases). V was clipped by 0 bases and J by 4 bases, with 10 bases between them. CDR3 length equals 14 residues. Germline V gives CDR1 MNHNS, CDR2 SASEGT.